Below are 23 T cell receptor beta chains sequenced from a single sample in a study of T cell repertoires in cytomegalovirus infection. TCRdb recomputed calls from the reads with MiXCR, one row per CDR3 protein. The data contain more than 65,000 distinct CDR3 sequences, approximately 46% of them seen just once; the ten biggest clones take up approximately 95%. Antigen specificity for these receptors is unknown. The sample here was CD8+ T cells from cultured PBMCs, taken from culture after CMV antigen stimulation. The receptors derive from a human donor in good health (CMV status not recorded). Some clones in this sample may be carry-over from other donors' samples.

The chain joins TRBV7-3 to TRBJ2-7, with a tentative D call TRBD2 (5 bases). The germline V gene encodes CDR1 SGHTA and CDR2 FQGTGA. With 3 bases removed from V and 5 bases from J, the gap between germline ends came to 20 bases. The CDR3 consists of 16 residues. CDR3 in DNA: TGTGCCAGCAGCTTGTCCTACAGCGGACGGCGGAACGAGCAGTACTTC. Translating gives CASSLSYSGRRNEQYF.

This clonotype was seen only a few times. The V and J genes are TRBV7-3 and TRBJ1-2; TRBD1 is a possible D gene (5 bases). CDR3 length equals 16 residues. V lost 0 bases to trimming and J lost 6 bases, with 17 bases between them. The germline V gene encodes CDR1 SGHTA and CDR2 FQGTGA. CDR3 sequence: CASSLTEGMDSDGYTF. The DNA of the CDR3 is TGTGCCAGCAGCTTAACAGAGGGGATGGACTCCGATGGCTACACCTTC.

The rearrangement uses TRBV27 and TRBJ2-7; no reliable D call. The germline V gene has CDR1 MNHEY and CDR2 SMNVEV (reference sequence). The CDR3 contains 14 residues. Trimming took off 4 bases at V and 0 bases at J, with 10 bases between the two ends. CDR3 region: CASSSGRRSYEQYF. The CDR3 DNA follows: TGTGCCAGCAGTTCCGGACGCCGCTCCTACGAGCAGTACTTC.

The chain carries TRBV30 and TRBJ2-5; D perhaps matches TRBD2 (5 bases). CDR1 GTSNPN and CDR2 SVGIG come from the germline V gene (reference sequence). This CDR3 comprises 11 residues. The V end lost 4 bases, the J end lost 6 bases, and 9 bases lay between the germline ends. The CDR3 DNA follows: TGTGCCTGGATTGACGGGAAGACCCAGTACTTC. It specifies CAWIDGKTQYF.

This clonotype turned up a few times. The CDR3 sequence is CASSLTLGREQYF. CDR3 nucleotides: TGTGCCAGCAGCTTAACGTTAGGGCGCGAGCAGTACTTC. The rearrangement links TRBV7-3 to TRBJ2-7; D remains unclear. CDR1 and CDR2 (germline): SGHTA, FQGTGA. The CDR3 length is 13 residues. V was pared by 0 bases and J by 6 bases, with 9 bases between.

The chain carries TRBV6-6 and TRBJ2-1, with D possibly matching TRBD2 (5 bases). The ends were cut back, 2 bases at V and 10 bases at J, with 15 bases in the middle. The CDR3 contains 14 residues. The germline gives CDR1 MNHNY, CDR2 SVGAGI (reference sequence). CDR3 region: CASSYRPGVSEQFF. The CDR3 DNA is TGTGCCAGCAGTTACCGACCCGGGGTCAGCGAGCAGTTCTTC.

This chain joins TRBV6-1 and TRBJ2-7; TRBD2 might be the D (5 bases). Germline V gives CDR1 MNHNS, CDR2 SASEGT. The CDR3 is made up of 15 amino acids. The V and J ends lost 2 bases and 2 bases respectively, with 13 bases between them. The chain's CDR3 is CASSEQSKAAYEQYF. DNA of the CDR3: TGTGCCAGCAGTGAACAATCTAAAGCGGCCTACGAGCAGTACTTC.

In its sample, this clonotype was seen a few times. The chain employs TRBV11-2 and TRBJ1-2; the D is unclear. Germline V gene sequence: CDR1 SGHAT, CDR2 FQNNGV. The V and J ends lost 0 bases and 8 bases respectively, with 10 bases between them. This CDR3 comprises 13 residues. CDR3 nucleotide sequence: TGTGCCAGCAGCTTAGAGCCGTCCGGGGGCTACACCTTC. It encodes CASSLEPSGGYTF.

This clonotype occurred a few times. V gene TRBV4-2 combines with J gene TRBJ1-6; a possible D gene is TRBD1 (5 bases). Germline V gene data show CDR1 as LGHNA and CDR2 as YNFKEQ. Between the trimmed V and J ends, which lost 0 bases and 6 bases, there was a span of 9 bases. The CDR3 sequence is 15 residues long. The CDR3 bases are TGTGCCAGCAGCCAAGATGGGGCCCCTAATTCACCCCTCCACTTT. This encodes CASSQDGAPNSPLHF.

CDR3 protein: CASSPGGGVYEQYF. CDR3 bases: TGTGCCAGCAGCCCTGGAGGCGGGGTCTACGAGCAGTACTTC. The chain is built from TRBV13 and TRBJ2-7; weak D call: TRBD2 (6 bases). CDR1 and CDR2 (germline): PRHDT, FYEKMQ (reference sequence). This CDR3 comprises 14 residues. The V end was cut by 5 bases, the J end by 3 bases, with 14 bases between.

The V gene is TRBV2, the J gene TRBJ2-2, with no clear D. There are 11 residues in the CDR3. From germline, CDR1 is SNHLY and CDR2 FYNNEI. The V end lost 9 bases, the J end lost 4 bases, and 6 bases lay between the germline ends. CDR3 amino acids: CARSGTGELFF. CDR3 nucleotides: TGTGCCAGGTCAGGCACCGGGGAGCTGTTTTTT.

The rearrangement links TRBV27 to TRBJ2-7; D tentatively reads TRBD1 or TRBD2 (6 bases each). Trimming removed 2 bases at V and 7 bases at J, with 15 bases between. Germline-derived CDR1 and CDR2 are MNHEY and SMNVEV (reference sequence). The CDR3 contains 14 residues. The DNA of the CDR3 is TGTGCCAGCAGTTTACAACAATGGGGGGCTGAGCAGTACTTC. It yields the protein CASSLQQWGAEQYF.

The CDR3 loop reads CASSDGILEKLFF. CDR3 DNA sequence: TGCGCCAGCAGTGACGGGATTCTGGAAAAACTGTTTTTT. The chain joins TRBV10-2 to TRBJ1-4; D is ambiguous. In germline, CDR1 is WSHSY, CDR2 SAAADI. With 3 bases removed from V and 8 bases from J, the gap between germline ends came to 10 bases. This CDR3 comprises 13 residues.

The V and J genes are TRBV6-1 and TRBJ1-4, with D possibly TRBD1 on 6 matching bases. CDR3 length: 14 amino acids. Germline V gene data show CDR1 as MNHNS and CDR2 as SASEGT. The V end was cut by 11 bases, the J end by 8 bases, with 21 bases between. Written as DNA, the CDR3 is TGTGCCTCACAGGGAGACATGAATCCGGAAAAACTGTTTTTT. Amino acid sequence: CASQGDMNPEKLFF.

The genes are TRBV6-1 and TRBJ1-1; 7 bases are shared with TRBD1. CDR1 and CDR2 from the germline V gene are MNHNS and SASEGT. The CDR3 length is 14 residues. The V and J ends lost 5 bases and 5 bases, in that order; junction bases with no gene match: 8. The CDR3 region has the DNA TGTGCCAGCAGTCTGACAGGGTGGTTAACTGAAGCTTTCTTT. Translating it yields CASSLTGWLTEAFF.

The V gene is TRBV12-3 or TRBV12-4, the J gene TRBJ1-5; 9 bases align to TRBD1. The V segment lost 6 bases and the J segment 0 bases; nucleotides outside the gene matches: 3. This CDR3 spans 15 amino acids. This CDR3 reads CASSLQGASNQPQHF. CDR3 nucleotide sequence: TGTGCCAGCAGCTTACAGGGGGCTAGCAATCAGCCCCAGCATTTT.

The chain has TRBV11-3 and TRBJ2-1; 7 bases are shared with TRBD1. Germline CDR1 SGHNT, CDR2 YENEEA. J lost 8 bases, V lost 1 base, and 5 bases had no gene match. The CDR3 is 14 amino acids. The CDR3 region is CASSLGAGGHEQFF. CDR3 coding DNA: TGTGCCAGCAGCTTAGGGGCAGGGGGACATGAGCAGTTCTTC.

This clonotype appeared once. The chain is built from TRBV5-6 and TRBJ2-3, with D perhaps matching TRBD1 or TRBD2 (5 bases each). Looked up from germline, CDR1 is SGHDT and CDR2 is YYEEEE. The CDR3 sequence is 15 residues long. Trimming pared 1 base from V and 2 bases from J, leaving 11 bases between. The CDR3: CASSLRGAYTDTQYF. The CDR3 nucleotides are TGTGCCAGCAGCTTGCGAGGGGCCTACACAGATACGCAGTATTTT.

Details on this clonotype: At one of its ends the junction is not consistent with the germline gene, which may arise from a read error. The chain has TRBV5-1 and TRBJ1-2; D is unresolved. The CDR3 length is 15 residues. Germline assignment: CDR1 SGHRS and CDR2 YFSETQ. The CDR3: CASSLDDGNGWRRAF. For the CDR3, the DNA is TGCGCCAGCAGCTTGGATGACGGTAACGGGTGGCGCCGAGCCTTC. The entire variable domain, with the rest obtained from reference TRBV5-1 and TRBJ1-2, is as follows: KAGVTQTPRYLIKTRGQQVTLSCSPISGHRSVSWYQQTPGQGLQFLFEYFSETQRNKGNFPGRFSGRQFSNSRSEMNVSTLELGDSALYLCASSLDDGNGWRRAFGSGTRLTVV.

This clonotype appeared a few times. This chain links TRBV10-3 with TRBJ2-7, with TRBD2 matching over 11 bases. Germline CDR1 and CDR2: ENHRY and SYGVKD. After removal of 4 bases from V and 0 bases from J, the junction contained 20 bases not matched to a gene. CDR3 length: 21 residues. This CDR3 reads CAISVLSKGDSGRDSSYEQYF. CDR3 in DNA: TGTGCCATCAGTGTCCTCTCGAAGGGAGATAGCGGGAGGGACAGCTCCTACGAGCAGTACTTC.

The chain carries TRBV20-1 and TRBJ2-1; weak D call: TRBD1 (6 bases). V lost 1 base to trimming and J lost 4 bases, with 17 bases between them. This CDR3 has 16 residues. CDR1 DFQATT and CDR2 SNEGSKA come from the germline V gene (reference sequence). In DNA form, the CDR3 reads TGCAGTGCTAGAGGCGACCGGGACACTCATTACAATGAGCAGTTCTTC. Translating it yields CSARGDRDTHYNEQFF.

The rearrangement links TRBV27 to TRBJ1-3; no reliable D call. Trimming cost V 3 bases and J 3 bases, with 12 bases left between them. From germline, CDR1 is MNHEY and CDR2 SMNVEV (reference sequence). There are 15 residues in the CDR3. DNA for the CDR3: TGTGCCAGCAGTTTCGGTTCCCCTCGTGGAAACACCATATATTTT. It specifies CASSFGSPRGNTIYF.

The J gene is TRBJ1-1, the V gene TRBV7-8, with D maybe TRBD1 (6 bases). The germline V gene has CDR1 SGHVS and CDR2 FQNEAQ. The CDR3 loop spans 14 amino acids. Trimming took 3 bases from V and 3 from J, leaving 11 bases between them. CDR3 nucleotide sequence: TGTGCCAGCAGCTTTGGGGGGCGGGACACTGAAGCTTTCTTT. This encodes CASSFGGRDTEAFF.